This TCR beta chain came from a study of blood T cell repertoires in COVID-19. The overall study: Samples taken during acute and convalescent COVID-19 were collected in the United States, Italy and Spain. From T cells, B-cell-depleted T cells, or PBMCs came the material, which was cDNA or gDNA.

V was clipped by 0 bases and J by 0 bases; unmatched bases: 10. The CDR3 is made up of 19 amino acids. In germline, CDR1 is MGHRA, CDR2 YSYEKL. In the original analysis: Counts of nucleated cells, estimated from reference gene primer amplification, were obtained. Clones were read by immunoSEQ multiplex PCR, and TCRdb kept only the in-frame ones, dropping some. The V and J calls and clone size were taken over from that table, and D and trimming were inferred from the DNA. The sample carries over 100,000 clones, 88% recorded once. Sequenced sample: peripheral blood. The chain carries TRBV4-1 and TRBJ2-4, with 8 bases matching TRBD2. The receptor was derived from a man aged 50 or older with acute or convalescent COVID-19. CDR3 in amino acids: CASSQDLSGGPLAKNIQYF. CDR3 in DNA: TGCGCCAGCAGCCAAGATCTATCGGGAGGGCCATTAGCCAAAAACATTCAGTACTTC.